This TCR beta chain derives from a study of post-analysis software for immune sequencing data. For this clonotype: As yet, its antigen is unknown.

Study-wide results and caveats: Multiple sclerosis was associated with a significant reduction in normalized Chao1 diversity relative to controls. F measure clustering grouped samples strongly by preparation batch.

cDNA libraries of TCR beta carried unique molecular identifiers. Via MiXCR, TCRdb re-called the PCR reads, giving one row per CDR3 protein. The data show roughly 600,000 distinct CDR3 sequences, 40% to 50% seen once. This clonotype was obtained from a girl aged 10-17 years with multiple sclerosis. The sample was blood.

CDR3 protein: CASSPEGGRVRTEAFF. In nucleotides, the CDR3 is TGCGCCAGCAGCCCGGAAGGGGGGCGAGTTAGGACTGAAGCTTTCTTT. The chain recombines TRBV5-1 with TRBJ1-1; maybe TRBD1 (6 bases). Germline V gene data show CDR1 as SGHRS and CDR2 as YFSETQ. Trimming stripped 4 bases from V and 5 bases from J, with 21 bases between. CDR3 size: 16 residues.